One sample yielded the 27 T cell receptor beta chains listed below, sequenced in a study of identifying expanded T cells in peripheral blood. The assay was immunoSEQ multiplex PCR, and TCRdb's table has in-frame clones only and misses some. The table lists about 86,000 clones, roughly 84% of them singletons. The specimen was blood. The receptors derive from a person aged 18 to 70 in good health.

This clone was seen a single time. J is TRBJ2-1 and V is TRBV27; 10 bases align to TRBD2. The trim removed 4 bases at V and 11 bases at J, leaving 5 bases unmatched. Germline V CDR1 and CDR2: MNHEY, SMNVEV (reference sequence). The CDR3 is 13 residues long. The DNA of the CDR3 is TGTGCCAGCAGTTATAGCGGGGGGCCGAAGCAGTTCTTC. This sequence encodes CASSYSGGPKQFF.

The J gene is TRBJ1-5, the V gene TRBV19; D gene uncertain. CDR3 size: 20 residues. Trimming removed 8 bases at V and 0 bases at J, with 29 bases between. Germline CDR1 is LNHDA and CDR2 is SQIVND (reference sequence). CDR3 nucleotide sequence: TGTGCCAGTTGCGACCACTCAACCGCTCTGGGGTTAGTTAGCAATCAGCCCCAGCATTTT. It is translated as CASCDHSTALGLVSNQPQHF. Looking up the rest from reference TRBV19 and TRBJ1-5 gives the full variable domain: DGGITQSPKYLFRKEGQNVTLSCEQNLNHDAMYWYRQDPGQGLRLIYYSQIVNDFQKGDIAEGYSVSREKKESFPLTVTSAQKNPTAFYLCASCDHSTALGLVSNQPQHFGDGTRLSIL.

Only one count was recorded for this clone. The conserved phenylalanine or tryptophan is not found at the CDR3 terminus, so this likely reflects a read error. Because the CDR3's place on the DNA is in doubt, the DNA is left out and the CDR3 is given as listed by TCRdb. The chain uses TRBV5-4 and TRBJ1-1; TRBD1 is the table's D call and was not checked against the DNA. The V gene's germline CDR1 is SGHNT and CDR2 YYREEE (reference sequence). The CDR3 sequence runs 11 residues, both termini included. The CDR3 sequence: CASSLGPGTEI.

The J gene is TRBJ1-5, the V gene TRBV10-3; perhaps TRBD1 as D (5 bases). V was pared by 3 bases and J by 1 base, with 10 bases between. Germline lookup yields CDR1 ENHRY and CDR2 SYGVKD. The length of the CDR3 is 15 residues. The CDR3 DNA follows: TGTGCCATCAGTGAAGGGGTCGGGAGCAATCAGCCCCAGCATTTT. Translation gives CAISEGVGSNQPQHF.

The chain employs TRBV2 and TRBJ1-4, with unresolved D. V gave up 3 bases and J gave up 0 bases, with 8 bases separating them. CDR3 length: 15 residues. The germline V gene encodes CDR1 SNHLY and CDR2 FYNNEI. CDR3 in DNA: TGTGCCAGCAGTGACAGCCCTGCAACTAATGAAAAACTGTTTTTT. This sequence encodes CASSDSPATNEKLFF. The complete variable domain, with remaining parts taken from reference TRBV2 and TRBJ1-4, reads EPEVTQTPSHQVTQMGQEVILRCVPISNHLYFYWYRQILGQKVEFLVSFYNNEISEKSEIFDDQFSVERPDGSNFTLKIRSTKLEDSAMYFCASSDSPATNEKLFFGSGTQLSVL.

J is TRBJ2-2 and V is TRBV18; D is perhaps TRBD1 (6 bases). The CDR3 sequence is 16 residues long. The V gene lost 0 bases and the J gene lost 5 bases, with 13 bases spanning the gap. Per germline, CDR1 KGHSH and CDR2 LQKENI. The CDR3 DNA is TGTGCCAGCTCACCACCGGGGGCACGAGTAACCGGGGAGCTGTTTTTT. Translated: CASSPPGARVTGELFF. The full variable domain, with the rest looked up from reference TRBV18 and TRBJ2-2, is NAGVMQNPRHLVRRRGQEARLRCSPMKGHSHVYWYRQLPEEGLKFMVYLQKENIIDESGMPKERFSAEFPKEGPSILRIQQVVRGDSAAYFCASSPPGARVTGELFFGEGSRLTVL.

The chain combines TRBV15 with TRBJ1-1; D not resolved. Germline CDR1 LNHNV, CDR2 YYDKDF (reference sequence). V was cut by 3 bases and J by 0 bases, with 8 bases left in between. CDR3 size: 14 residues. In DNA, the CDR3 is TGTGCCACCAGCAGGGACGGGATGAACACTGAAGCTTTCTTT. Its protein is CATSRDGMNTEAFF.

This chain joins TRBV2 and TRBJ2-7; a weak D match, TRBD1 (6 bases). The germline V and J ends were trimmed by 7 bases and 6 bases, with 19 bases remaining between them. The germline CDR1 and CDR2 sequences are SNHLY and FYNNEI. The CDR3 consists of 14 residues. CDR3 residues: CASNDITGPGEQYF. In DNA form, the CDR3 reads TGTGCCAGCAACGATATTACAGGGCCCGGCGAGCAGTACTTC.

V usage is TRBV7-9 and J usage is TRBJ2-7; TRBD1 or TRBD2 may be the D gene (5 bases each). Deletions cut 2 bases from V and 2 bases from J, with 13 bases between. CDR3 size: 15 residues. Germline assignment: CDR1 SEHNR and CDR2 FQNEAQ (reference sequence). CDR3 sequence (DNA): TGTGCCAGCAGCTTATCGAGGGGTTTCGCCTACGAGCAGTACTTC. Translated, it gives CASSLSRGFAYEQYF.

This chain links TRBV6-5 with TRBJ1-1; a weak D match, TRBD1 (5 bases). Germline CDR1 MNHEY, CDR2 SVGAGI. Trimming removed 5 bases at V and 0 bases at J, with 7 bases between. The CDR3 runs 13 residues. The CDR3 DNA reads TGTGCCAGCAGTCAGGGAGTGAACACTGAAGCTTTCTTT. As protein: CASSQGVNTEAFF.

This chain joins TRBV28 and TRBJ2-7; 11 positions agree with TRBD2. Germline V gene data show CDR1 as MDHEN and CDR2 as SYDVKM. The CDR3 runs to 15 residues. Unmatched junction bases numbered 10, after V lost 5 bases and J lost 7 bases. Here the CDR3 reads CASSSASGGPKEQYF. The DNA for the CDR3 is TGTGCCAGCAGTAGCGCTAGCGGGGGGCCTAAGGAGCAGTACTTC.

This rearrangement joins TRBV6-5 to TRBJ1-4, with no clear D. This CDR3 comprises 14 residues. Germline assignment: CDR1 MNHEY and CDR2 SVGAGI. V was trimmed by 2 bases and J by 6 bases, leaving 10 bases between them. CDR3 protein: CASSYGGSHEKLFF. CDR3 sequence (DNA): TGTGCCAGCAGTTACGGAGGATCCCATGAAAAACTGTTTTTT.

V gene TRBV9 combines with J gene TRBJ2-2; possibly TRBD1 or TRBD2 for D (5 bases each). Per germline, CDR1 SGDLS and CDR2 YYNGEE. The V end was cut by 3 bases, the J end by 5 bases, with 17 bases between. The CDR3 is made up of 16 amino acids. Here the CDR3 reads CASSASPRGGTGELFF. The CDR3 DNA reads as TGTGCCAGCAGCGCCTCACCGCGTGGGGGTACCGGGGAGCTGTTTTTT.

V is TRBV19 and J is TRBJ2-3; D is unclear. This CDR3 is 15 amino acids long. Germline values: CDR1 LNHDA, CDR2 SQIVND (reference sequence). Trimming left V 3 bases short and J 1 base short, with 11 bases between. The CDR3 protein is CASSMGFFGTDTQYF. The CDR3 nucleotides are TGTGCCAGTAGTATGGGGTTTTTTGGCACAGATACGCAGTATTTT.

This clone was seen only once. The chain joins TRBV4-3 to TRBJ1-1; D call uncertain. The CDR3 is 14 residues long. Germline V lookup: CDR1 LGHNA, CDR2 YSLEER. V was trimmed by 1 base and J by 2 bases, leaving 8 bases between them. The CDR3 spells CASSQGTVNTEAFF. CDR3 nucleotides: TGCGCCAGCAGCCAAGGGACTGTTAACACTGAAGCTTTCTTT.

The chain uses TRBV18 and TRBJ2-1; unclear D gene. This CDR3 has 11 residues. Germline lookup yields CDR1 KGHSH and CDR2 LQKENI. Trimming took 6 bases from V and 8 from J, leaving 8 bases between them. Here the CDR3 reads CASSGQYEQFF. The CDR3 nucleotides read TGTGCCAGCTCCGGGCAGTATGAGCAGTTCTTC.

This clone turned up a few times. The CDR3 sequence: CATGRRTSGNTIYF. CDR3 DNA: TGTGCCACCGGACGACGGACCTCTGGAAACACCATATATTTT. The chain couples TRBV11-2 to TRBJ1-3; D not certain. CDR1 is SGHAT and CDR2 is FQNNGV in the germline V gene. Trimming took 10 bases from V and 0 from J, leaving 13 bases between them. The CDR3 runs 14 residues.

The chain combines TRBV6-5 with TRBJ1-2; possible D gene TRBD1, 6 bases. Germline assignment: CDR1 MNHEY and CDR2 SVGAGI. V was pared by 6 bases and J by 3 bases, with 14 bases between. The CDR3 loop spans 14 amino acids. CDR3 in amino acids: CASRAGVSYYGYTF. The CDR3 DNA reads as TGTGCCAGCAGGGCAGGGGTCTCTTACTATGGCTACACCTTC.

The gene calls are TRBV10-3 and TRBJ1-6, with a weak D call TRBD1 (6 bases). The ends were cut back, 5 bases at V and 3 bases at J, with 11 bases in the middle. The CDR3 runs to 15 residues. Germline V gives CDR1 ENHRY, CDR2 SYGVKD. For the CDR3, the DNA is TGTGCCATCAGTAAAGACAGGAACTATAATTCACCCCTCCACTTT. Encoded protein: CAISKDRNYNSPLHF.

On this clone itself: A read error may account for a junction end that differs from germline. This sequence joins TRBV5-6 and TRBJ1-4; possibly TRBD1 for D (5 bases). This CDR3 comprises 15 residues. The germline CDR1 and CDR2 sequences are SGHDT and YYEEEE. CDR3 nucleotides: TGTGCCAGCAGCCCGTCTCCGGGACCGCAATCACGCGGCGCCTTT. It is translated as CASSPSPGPQSRGAF. The whole variable domain, remainder taken from reference TRBV5-6 and TRBJ1-4, is DAGVTQSPTHLIKTRGQQVTLRCSPKSGHDTVSWYQQALGQGPQFIFQYYEEEERQRGNFPDRFSGHQFPNYSSELNVNALLLGDSALYLCASSPSPGPQSRGAFGSGTQLSVL.

The chain recombines TRBV7-2 with TRBJ2-7; 8 nucleotides match TRBD1. V shed 2 bases and J 1 base; nucleotides not matched to a gene: 10. The CDR3 covers 17 residues. Germline CDR1 and CDR2: SGHTA and FQGNSA. CDR3 nucleotides: TGTGCCAGCAGCTTACAGTCTGGGACAGGAGGTTCCTACGAGCAGTACTTC. It is translated as CASSLQSGTGGSYEQYF.

The genes are TRBV5-1 and TRBJ2-7, with 7 bases that match TRBD1. Trimming at V came to 3 bases and at J to 5 bases, leaving 11 bases not matched to a gene. The CDR3 is 15 residues long. From germline, CDR1 is SGHRS and CDR2 YFSETQ. The CDR3 DNA is TGCGCCAGCAGCTCAGGGACAGCCGTCGTCCACGAGCAGTACTTC. It codes for CASSSGTAVVHEQYF. The variable domain in full, with the rest retrieved from reference TRBV5-1 and TRBJ2-7, is KAGVTQTPRYLIKTRGQQVTLSCSPISGHRSVSWYQQTPGQGLQFLFEYFSETQRNKGNFPGRFSGRQFSNSRSEMNVSTLELGDSALYLCASSSGTAVVHEQYFGPGTRLTVT.

J is TRBJ1-2 and V is TRBV29-1; D call uncertain. The V gene's germline CDR1 is SQVTM and CDR2 ANQGSEA. The CDR3 has 16 amino acids. The germline V and J ends were trimmed by 4 bases and 8 bases, with 26 bases remaining between them. In nucleotides, the CDR3 is TGCAGCGTTGTGAGAATGCCGGGCTCATCGGGTAGCGGCTACACCTTC. It specifies CSVVRMPGSSGSGYTF.

DNA of the CDR3: TGTGCCAGCAGCCTATACTTCGGACAGACTATCACTGAAGCTTTCTTT. It translates to CASSLYFGQTITEAFF. This chain links TRBV5-5 with TRBJ1-1, with D maybe TRBD1 (6 bases). The germline CDR1 and CDR2 sequences are SGHKS and YYEKEE (reference sequence). V lost 4 bases and J lost 4, with 20 bases in between. CDR3 length: 16 amino acids.

The chain joins TRBV7-2 to TRBJ1-2, with 7 bases that match TRBD1. Per germline, CDR1 SGHTA and CDR2 FQGNSA. V shed 3 bases and J 6 bases; nucleotides not matched to a gene: 7. The CDR3 is 14 residues long. The CDR3 bases are TGTGCCAGCAGCTTGGGATACAGGGGAAATGGCTACACCTTC. It encodes CASSLGYRGNGYTF.

The chain couples TRBV4-1 to TRBJ1-5, with D perhaps matching TRBD1 (5 bases). The germline gives CDR1 MGHRA, CDR2 YSYEKL. V lost 0 bases, J lost 5 bases, and 17 bases lay in between. The CDR3 consists of 17 residues. The CDR3 DNA follows: TGCGCCAGCAGCCAAGATTGGTACAGGCGGGCCGATCAGCCCCAGCATTTT. It specifies CASSQDWYRRADQPQHF.

The rearrangement uses TRBV25-1 and TRBJ1-1, with TRBD1 as a possible D gene (5 bases). Germline-derived CDR1 and CDR2 are MGHDK and SYGVNS. This CDR3 has 14 residues. Trimming took off 4 bases at V and 5 bases at J, with 14 bases between the two ends. The CDR3 coding sequence is TGTGCCAGCAGTGGGGCAGGGTCTCGGACTGAAGCTTTCTTT. This encodes CASSGAGSRTEAFF.